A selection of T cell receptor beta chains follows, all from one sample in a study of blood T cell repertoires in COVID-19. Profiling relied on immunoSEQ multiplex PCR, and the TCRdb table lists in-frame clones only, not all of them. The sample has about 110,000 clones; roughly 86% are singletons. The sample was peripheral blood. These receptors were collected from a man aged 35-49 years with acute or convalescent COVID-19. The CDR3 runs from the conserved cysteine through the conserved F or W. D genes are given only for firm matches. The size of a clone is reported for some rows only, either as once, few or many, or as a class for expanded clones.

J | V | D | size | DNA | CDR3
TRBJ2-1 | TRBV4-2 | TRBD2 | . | TGTGCCAGCAGCCAAGGTGGACTAGCGGGCAATGAGCAGTTCTTC | CASSQGGLAGNEQFF
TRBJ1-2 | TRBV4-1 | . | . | TGCGCCAGCAGCCAAGGCGGGCAGGCCCCCTATGGCTACACCTTC | CASSQGGQAPYGYTF
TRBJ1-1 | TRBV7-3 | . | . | TGTGCCAGCAGCCCAGGGGTTGTTACTGAAGCTTTCTTT | CASSPGVVTEAFF
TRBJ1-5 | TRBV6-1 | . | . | TGTGCCAGCAGTGAATTCGGGGGGCAGCCCCAGCATTTT | CASSEFGGQPQHF
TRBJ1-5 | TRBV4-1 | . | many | TGCGCCAGCAGCCCTGACAAAATGAGCAATCAGCCCCAGCATTTT | CASSPDKMSNQPQHF
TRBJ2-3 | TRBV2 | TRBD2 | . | TGTGCCAGCAGGGAGGCTAGCGGGATCACAGATACGCAGTATTTT | CASREASGITDTQYF
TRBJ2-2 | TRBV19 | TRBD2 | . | TGTGCCAGTAGTATAGATGGCGGCGGGAGGGCCTCGGCCGGGGAGCTGTTTTTT | CASSIDGGGRASAGELFF
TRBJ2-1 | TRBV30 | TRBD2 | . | TGTGCCTGGAGTGCCCCAAAAATAGCGGGGGGGCATGGTGAGCAGTTCTTC | CAWSAPKIAGGHGEQFF
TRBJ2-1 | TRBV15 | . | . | TGTGCCACCAGCAGAGTATCGAGCTACAATGAGCAGTTCTTC | CATSRVSSYNEQFF
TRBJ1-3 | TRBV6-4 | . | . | TGTGCCAGCAGCCCGGGACACGGAAACACCATATATTTT | CASSPGHGNTIYF
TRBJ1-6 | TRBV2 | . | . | TGTGCCAGCAATCAATTCTCCTATAATTCACCCCTCCACTTT | CASNQFSYNSPLHF
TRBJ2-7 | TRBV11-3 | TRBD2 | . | TGTGCCAGCAGTGTAGCGGGAGCCTACGAGCAGTACTTC | CASSVAGAYEQYF
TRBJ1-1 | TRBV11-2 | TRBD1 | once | TGTGCCAGCAGCTTGGAGAGGGGGCGAGGCACTGAAGCTTTCTTT | CASSLERGRGTEAFF
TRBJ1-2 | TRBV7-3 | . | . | TGTGCCAGCAGCTTGGACAGAAGCTATGGCTACACCTTC | CASSLDRSYGYTF
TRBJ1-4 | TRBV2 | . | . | TGTGCCAGCAGTGGGGGAACAGGGATGGGTGAAAAACTGTTTTTT | CASSGGTGMGEKLFF
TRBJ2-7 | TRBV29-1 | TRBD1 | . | TGCAGCGCCGGGACAGGGGGCCACGAGCAGTACTTC | CSAGTGGHEQYF
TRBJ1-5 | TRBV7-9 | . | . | TGTGCCAGCAGCGATGACATAGGGGAGGGTCAGCCCCAGCATTTT | CASSDDIGEGQPQHF
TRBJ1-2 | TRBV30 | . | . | TGTGCCTGGAGGGGCTGGGGAGGGACTCCCAACTATGGCTACACCTTC | CAWRGWGGTPNYGYTF
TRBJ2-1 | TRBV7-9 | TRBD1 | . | TGTGCCAGCAGTCGAGACAGGGTGGTTGTCAATGAGCAGTTCTTC | CASSRDRVVVNEQFF
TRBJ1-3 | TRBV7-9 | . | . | TGTGCCAGCAGCTTATACCGCTGGGAGGGGGATAAAAGAAACACCATATATTTT | CASSLYRWEGDKRNTIYF
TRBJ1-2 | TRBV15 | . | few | TGTGCCACCAGCAGAGAGGGGTCAGGGGTAGGGATCTATGGCTACACCTTC | CATSREGSGVGIYGYTF
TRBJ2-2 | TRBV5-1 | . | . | TGCGCCAGCAGCTTGGAGATAGTGAGGGCCGGGGAGCTGTTTTTT | CASSLEIVRAGELFF
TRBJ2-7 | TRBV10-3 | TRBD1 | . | TGTGCCATCAGATCCGGGACAGTGGAGATCGAGCAGTACTTC | CAIRSGTVEIEQYF
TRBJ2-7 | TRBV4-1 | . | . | TGCGCCAGCAGCCCCCCAAACAGGGCCTCCTACGAGCAGTACTTC | CASSPPNRASYEQYF
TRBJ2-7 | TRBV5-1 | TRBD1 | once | TGCGCCAGCAGCGGGACAGGATATGCCTACGAGCAGTACTTC | CASSGTGYAYEQYF
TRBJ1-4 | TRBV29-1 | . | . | TGCAGCGTTGTCCATGGGGAGGCTAATGAAAAACTGTTTTTT | CSVVHGEANEKLFF
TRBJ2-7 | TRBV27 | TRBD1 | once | TGTGCCAGCAGGCCACGGACAGGTGCCTACGAGCAGTACTTC | CASRPRTGAYEQYF